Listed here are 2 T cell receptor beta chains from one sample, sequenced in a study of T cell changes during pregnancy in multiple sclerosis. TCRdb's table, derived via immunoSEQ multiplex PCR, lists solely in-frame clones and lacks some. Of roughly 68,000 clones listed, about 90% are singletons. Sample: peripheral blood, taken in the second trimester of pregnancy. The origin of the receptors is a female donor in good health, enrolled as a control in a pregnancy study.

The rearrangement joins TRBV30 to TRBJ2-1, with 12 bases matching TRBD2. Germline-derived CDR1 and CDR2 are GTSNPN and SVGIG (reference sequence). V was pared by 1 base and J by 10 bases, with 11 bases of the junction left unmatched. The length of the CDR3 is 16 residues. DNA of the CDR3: TGTGCCTGGAGTGGGGTTGGACTAGCGGGATTCGGCGAGCAGTTCTTC. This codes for CAWSGVGLAGFGEQFF.

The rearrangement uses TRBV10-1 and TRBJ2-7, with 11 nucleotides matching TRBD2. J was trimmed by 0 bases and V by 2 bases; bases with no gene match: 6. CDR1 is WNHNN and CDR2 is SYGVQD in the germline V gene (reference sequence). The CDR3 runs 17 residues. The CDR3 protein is CASSEKVTSGSSYEQYF. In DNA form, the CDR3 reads TGCGCCAGCAGTGAGAAGGTAACTAGCGGGAGCTCCTACGAGCAGTACTTC.